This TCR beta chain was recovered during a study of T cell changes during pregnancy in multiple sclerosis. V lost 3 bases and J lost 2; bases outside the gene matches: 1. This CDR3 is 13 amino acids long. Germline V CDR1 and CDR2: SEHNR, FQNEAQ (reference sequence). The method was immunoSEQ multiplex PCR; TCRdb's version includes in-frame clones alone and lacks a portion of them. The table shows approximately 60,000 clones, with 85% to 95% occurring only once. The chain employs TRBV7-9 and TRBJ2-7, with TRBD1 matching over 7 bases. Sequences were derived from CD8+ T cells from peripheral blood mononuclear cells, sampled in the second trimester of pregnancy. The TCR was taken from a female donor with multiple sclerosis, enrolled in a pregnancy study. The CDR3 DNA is TGTGCCAGCAGCTTGGGGACAGCCTACGAGCAGTACTTC. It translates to CASSLGTAYEQYF.